This T cell receptor beta chain was found in a study of blood T cell repertoires in COVID-19 (dated by TCRdb to the early 2020s). Regarding the study in general: Samples covering the acute and convalescent phases of COVID-19 were provided by collaborators in the United States, Italy and Spain. The material from the prospective study consisted of cDNA or gDNA derived from T cells, B-cell-depleted T cells, or PBMCs. Deeply sampled blood TCRbeta repertoires from subjects exposed to, actively infected with, or recovered from COVID-19 were included in the dataset. The repertoires were released in a freely available public database intended as a resource for research on the immune response to SARS-CoV-2. Samples came from the ongoing ImmuneRACE study (first 160 participants) plus 1,254 subjects from 6 global collaborators. Sample metadata almost always included a de-identified subject ID, COVID-19 status, age in years and sex. Where available, HLA class I and class II types were taken from metadata supplied by the sample provider and were not determined by assay-based typing. Study-wide findings and limitations: How much clinical and demographic metadata was included differed by source and by participant, and the metadata was provided uncurated.

Each collaborating institution followed its own protocols to collect whole blood in K2EDTA tubes. For TCRbeta analysis, collaborators shipped samples in one of three forms: frozen whole blood, isolated PBMCs, or DNA extracted from either of those sample types. The germline V gene encodes CDR1 SNHLY and CDR2 FYNNEI. The CDR3 has 20 amino acids, counting the end cysteine and phenylalanine. The kept DNA is CDR3 alone, 60 bases in frame from the first base. V is pared back by 1 base and J by 3 bases, with 22 bases lying between the germline termini. The immunoSEQ Assay, a bias-controlled multiplex PCR, was used to amplify TCRbeta CDR3 regions from genomic DNA. Processing in the source paper ran as follows. The number of nucleated cells in each sample was estimated from the amplification of reference gene primers within the assay. To quantify the absolute abundance of each unique TCRbeta CDR3 rearrangement, sequence reads were collapsed and filtered. For each sample, productive Simpson clonality was calculated as the square root of Simpson's diversity index over productive rearrangements. TCRdb took over this immuneACCESS table, retaining in-frame rearrangements with V and J assigned. Such tables are incomplete; in checked studies, under half of the missing clones stem from an unresolved V gene, and the remainder is unexplained. For V, J and clone size, that table is used; D and trimming come from the DNA. The sample table holds approximately 80,000 clones, of which about 83% were seen once. The ten largest make up under 8.5% of the sample.

As for this clone: It has no known antigen specificity. No quality values exist for individual bases; no much larger clone is one base distant.

The rearrangement combines TRBV2 with TRBJ1-6; a confident D gene designation cannot be given. The receptor was isolated from a man aged 45 to 65 with active COVID-19. Sequenced sample: peripheral blood. The DNA sequence is given as TGTGCCAGCAGTGAAGAGGCTTACCTCACAGAACGTTTCTATAATTCACCCCTCCACTTT. Protein translation: CASSEEAYLTERFYNSPLHF. Reference TRBV2 and TRBJ1-6 genes cover what lies past the CDR3, so the full variable domain is EPEVTQTPSHQVTQMGQEVILRCVPISNHLYFYWYRQILGQKVEFLVSFYNNEISEKSEIFDDQFSVERPDGSNFTLKIRSTKLEDSAMYFCASSEEAYLTERFYNSPLHFGNGTRLTVT.